These 31 T cell receptor beta chains came from one sample sequenced in a study of technical replicates of blood from a handful of donors. Produced via immunoSEQ multiplex PCR; TCRdb's table is partial and in-frame only. The sample has roughly 50,000 clones, about 96% seen once; the top ten hold just over 3%. Input material: PBMCs. The source of these receptors is a human donor in good health. Some clones in this sample may be carry-over from other donors' samples.

J is TRBJ1-4 and V is TRBV30; 7 bases fit TRBD1. The trim removed 3 bases at V and 7 bases at J, leaving 8 bases unmatched. The CDR3 sequence is 14 residues long. Per germline, CDR1 GTSNPN and CDR2 SVGIG (reference sequence). CDR3 coding DNA: TGTGCCTGGAGATTCCGGGACAGAAGTGAAAAACTGTTTTTT. Its protein is CAWRFRDRSEKLFF.

The chain is built from TRBV18 and TRBJ2-1; 7 bases are a match to TRBD2. This CDR3 spans 16 amino acids. Germline V gives CDR1 KGHSH, CDR2 LQKENI. Trimming took 6 bases from V and 0 from J; bases not matched to a gene: 8. As DNA, the CDR3 is TGTGCCAGCTCGCTCGGGGGGATCAGCTCCTACAATGAGCAGTTCTTC. Protein: CASSLGGISSYNEQFF. Combining the CDR3 with reference TRBV18 and TRBJ2-1 gives the whole variable domain NAGVMQNPRHLVRRRGQEARLRCSPMKGHSHVYWYRQLPEEGLKFMVYLQKENIIDESGMPKERFSAEFPKEGPSILRIQQVVRGDSAAYFCASSLGGISSYNEQFFGPGTRLTVL.

The chain carries TRBV9 and TRBJ2-1, with D perhaps matching TRBD2 (5 bases). Germline lookup yields CDR1 SGDLS and CDR2 YYNGEE. V shed 0 bases and J shed 5 bases, with 9 bases lying between them. The CDR3 sequence is 14 residues long. The CDR3 DNA reads TGTGCCAGCAGCGTAGGTTACGGGGACAATGAGCAGTTCTTC. Encoded protein: CASSVGYGDNEQFF.

The chain uses TRBV21-1 and TRBJ2-5; TRBD2 is taken as the D call from the table, unchecked against the DNA. TRBV21-1 is listed as a pseudogene. The CDR3 length is 14 residues. The CDR3 loop reads CASTPTATQETQYF. The CDR3 bases are TGTGCCAGCACTCCCACCGCTACCCAAGAGACCCAGTACTTC.

The chain links TRBV28 to TRBJ1-5; 7 bases line up with TRBD1. The V segment lost 2 bases and the J segment 4 bases; nucleotides outside the gene matches: 5. Germline loops: CDR1 MDHEN, CDR2 SYDVKM. The CDR3 is 15 residues long. The CDR3 DNA follows: TGTGCCAGCAGTTTACCGACAGGGACAAATCAGCCCCAGCATTTT. Translation gives CASSLPTGTNQPQHF.

This clone showed up just once. This rearrangement joins TRBV21-1 to TRBJ2-3; the DNA was not compared with TRBD2, the D call given in the table. TRBV21-1 represents a pseudogene. The CDR3 totals 14 residues. CDR3 residues: CASSRRVGTDTQYF. The CDR3 nucleotides are TGTGCCAGCAGCAGGAGGGTCGGCACAGATACGCAGTATTTT.

This chain connects TRBV7-2 to TRBJ2-1; tentative D call: TRBD2 (5 bases). There are 14 residues in the CDR3. Germline V lookup: CDR1 SGHTA, CDR2 FQGNSA. V was clipped by 1 base and J by 10 bases, with 14 bases between them. CDR3 amino acids: CASSLVWETWEQFF. The CDR3 coding sequence is TGTGCCAGCAGCTTAGTTTGGGAGACTTGGGAGCAGTTCTTC.

This clone was seen only once. The chain couples TRBV15 to TRBJ2-6; TRBD1 is a possible D gene (5 bases). CDR1 and CDR2 (germline): LNHNV, YYDKDF (reference sequence). The length of the CDR3 is 17 residues. V shed 3 bases and J shed 2 bases, with 14 bases lying between them. The CDR3 DNA sequence: TGTGCCACCAGCAGTAGCCCCAGGGTAGCTGGGGCCAACGTCCTGACTTTC. It specifies CATSSSPRVAGANVLTF.

This sequence joins TRBV6-1 and TRBJ1-2; TRBD1 matches 8 bases. Germline CDR1 is MNHNS and CDR2 is SASEGT. This CDR3 has 16 residues. V trimming: 3 bases; J trimming: 8 bases; junction bases outside the gene matches: 14. The CDR3: CASSDRLTGATRGYTF. CDR3 coding DNA: TGTGCCAGCAGTGATCGATTGACAGGGGCTACTAGAGGCTACACCTTC.

This clone was recorded many times. V gene TRBV5-1 combines with J gene TRBJ2-7; 7 bases are shared with TRBD1. V gave up 5 bases and J gave up 3 bases; unmatched junction bases: 5. Looked up from germline, CDR1 is SGHRS and CDR2 is YFSETQ. The CDR3 consists of 13 residues. The CDR3 sequence: CASSYDRDYEQYF. CDR3 nucleotides: TGCGCCAGCAGTTATGACAGGGACTACGAGCAGTACTTC.

V usage is TRBV27 and J usage is TRBJ1-1; D is ambiguous. Germline V lookup: CDR1 MNHEY, CDR2 SMNVEV (reference sequence). The CDR3 runs to 14 residues. The V end was cut by 2 bases, the J end by 6 bases, with 13 bases between. CDR3 residues: CASSLGRQLAEAFF. Here the CDR3 DNA reads TGTGCCAGCAGTTTAGGAAGACAATTAGCTGAAGCTTTCTTT.

V is TRBV5-6 and J is TRBJ2-3; 7 bases are shared with TRBD1. This CDR3 spans 15 amino acids. V lost 5 bases to trimming and J lost 3 bases; unmatched junction nucleotides: 9. CDR1 is SGHDT and CDR2 is YYEEEE in the germline V gene. The CDR3 protein is CASSVRQGGTDTQYF. Written as DNA, the CDR3 is TGTGCCAGCAGTGTTCGACAGGGCGGGACAGATACGCAGTATTTT.

The chain combines TRBV7-9 with TRBJ2-7; 9 bases are shared with TRBD2. The CDR3 contains 16 residues. The germline gives CDR1 SEHNR, CDR2 FQNEAQ (reference sequence). Trimming took 5 bases from V and 9 from J; bases not matched to a gene: 17. The CDR3 region has the DNA TGTGCCAGCAGCCCCGTCCGGCTAGCGGGATCCATGGGGCAGTACTTC. Translating gives CASSPVRLAGSMGQYF. Complete variable domain (other parts from reference TRBV7-9 and TRBJ2-7): DTGVSQNPRHKITKRGQNVTFRCDPISEHNRLYWYRQTLGQGPEFLTYFQNEAQLEKSRLLSDRFSAERPKGSFSTLEIQRTEQGDSAMYLCASSPVRLAGSMGQYFGPGTRLTVT.

J is TRBJ1-6 and V is TRBV25-1; D unclear. V was trimmed by 4 bases and J by 9 bases, leaving 16 bases between them. The CDR3 extends over 15 amino acids. Germline lookup yields CDR1 MGHDK and CDR2 SYGVNS. The CDR3 here is CASSAAAGDSSPLHF. The CDR3 coding sequence is TGTGCCAGCAGTGCGGCGGCCGGGGATAGTTCACCCCTCCACTTT.

The chain uses TRBV5-1 and TRBJ2-7; tentative D call: TRBD1 (5 bases). The CDR3 runs to 15 residues. Germline V gene data show CDR1 as SGHRS and CDR2 as YFSETQ. V lost 0 bases, J lost 1 base, and 11 bases lay in between. The CDR3 DNA reads as TGCGCCAGCAGCTTGGAGTCAGGGCCTTCCTACGAGCAGTACTTC. Protein sequence: CASSLESGPSYEQYF. The whole variable domain, filled in from reference TRBV5-1 and TRBJ2-7, reads KAGVTQTPRYLIKTRGQQVTLSCSPISGHRSVSWYQQTPGQGLQFLFEYFSETQRNKGNFPGRFSGRQFSNSRSEMNVSTLELGDSALYLCASSLESGPSYEQYFGPGTRLTVT.

The sample holds one count of this clone. The J gene is TRBJ1-2, the V gene TRBV15, with TRBD1 identical over 9 bases. J gave up 3 bases and V 0 bases, and 5 bases lay outside the gene matches. CDR3 length: 16 residues. CDR1 is LNHNV, CDR2 YYDKDF, per germline (reference sequence). The CDR3 region is CATSRDGTGRDYGYTF. CDR3 coding DNA: TGTGCCACCAGCAGAGATGGGACAGGGAGGGACTATGGCTACACCTTC.

The chain links TRBV2 to TRBJ2-7; 11 nucleotides align to TRBD2. This CDR3 is 14 amino acids long. Germline trimming cut 10 bases from V and 3 bases from J; bases unmatched to any gene: 8. Germline CDR1 SNHLY, CDR2 FYNNEI. CDR3 sequence: CATETSGKYYEQYF. The CDR3 DNA is TGTGCCACCGAGACTAGCGGGAAGTACTACGAGCAGTACTTC.

The chain links TRBV18 to TRBJ1-3, with TRBD1 identical over 7 bases. There are 19 residues in the CDR3. Germline-derived CDR1 and CDR2 are KGHSH and LQKENI. With V trimmed by 1 base and J by 0 bases, 12 bases remained unmatched. The CDR3 DNA reads TGTGCCAGCTCACCACATACCCCGGGACAGACACCCTCTGGAAACACCATATATTTT. Its translation: CASSPHTPGQTPSGNTIYF.

The rearrangement joins TRBV5-4 to TRBJ1-2, with 9 bases fitting TRBD1. With 4 bases clipped from V and 8 bases from J, the junction kept 9 bases outside the gene matches. Germline-derived CDR1 and CDR2 are SGHNT and YYREEE (reference sequence). This CDR3 comprises 14 residues. The CDR3 nucleotides read TGTGCCAGCAGCGCTACAGGGGGCGCGTGGGGCTACACCTTC. Translated: CASSATGGAWGYTF. Supplemented by reference TRBV5-4 and TRBJ1-2, the full variable domain reads ETGVTQSPTHLIKTRGQQVTLRCSSQSGHNTVSWYQQALGQGPQFIFQYYREEENGRGNFPPRFSGLQFPNYSSELNVNALELDDSALYLCASSATGGAWGYTFGSGTRLTVV.

The chain is built from TRBV2 and TRBJ2-3; perhaps TRBD1 as D (6 bases). CDR3 length equals 14 residues. Germline-derived CDR1 and CDR2 are SNHLY and FYNNEI. The V and J ends lost 7 bases and 0 bases respectively, with 11 bases between them. The CDR3 nucleotides are TGTGCCAGCATCTGGGGGCCGAGCACAGATACGCAGTATTTT. Translated: CASIWGPSTDTQYF.

The V call is TRBV10-3, the J call TRBJ2-7, with 10 bases fitting TRBD1. This CDR3 comprises 14 residues. The V and J ends lost 3 bases and 6 bases, in that order; junction bases with no gene match: 5. CDR1 is ENHRY, CDR2 SYGVKD, per germline. CDR3 in DNA: TGTGCCATCAGTGAAGGGACAGGGGTCTTCGAGCAGTACTTC. It yields the protein CAISEGTGVFEQYF.

The gene calls are TRBV6-6 and TRBJ1-2; 10 bases map to TRBD1. Looked up from germline, CDR1 is MNHNY and CDR2 is SVGAGI (reference sequence). Trimming cost V 2 bases and J 12 bases; bases outside gene matches: 9. This CDR3 has 14 amino acids. This CDR3 reads CASSYPGTGVTDTF. DNA for the CDR3: TGTGCCAGCAGTTACCCCGGGACAGGGGTCACGGACACCTTC.

The chain links TRBV11-1 to TRBJ2-1; the D gene is possibly TRBD1 (6 bases). This CDR3 comprises 14 residues. The germline CDR1 and CDR2 sequences are SGHAT and FQDESV (reference sequence). With 4 bases removed from V and 6 bases from J, the gap between germline ends came to 13 bases. CDR3 sequence reads: CASSSRKGGNEQFF. CDR3 bases: TGTGCCAGCAGCTCCAGGAAAGGGGGCAATGAGCAGTTCTTC. The complete variable domain, with remaining parts taken from reference TRBV11-1 and TRBJ2-1, reads EAEVAQSPRYKITEKSQAVAFWCDPISGHATLYWYRQILGQGPELLVQFQDESVVDDSQLPKDRFSAERLKGVDSTLKIQPAELGDSAMYLCASSSRKGGNEQFFGPGTRLTVL.

This clone was detected once. The chain recombines TRBV5-1 with TRBJ2-1, with a possible D match to TRBD2 (5 bases). Trimming removed 2 bases at V and 2 bases at J, with 8 bases between. The V gene's germline CDR1 is SGHRS and CDR2 YFSETQ. The length of the CDR3 is 14 residues. The DNA for the CDR3 is TGCGCCAGCAGCTTAGCGGTCCCCTACAATGAGCAGTTCTTC. Its translation: CASSLAVPYNEQFF. The full variable domain, in which reference TRBV5-1 and TRBJ2-1 provide the parts outside the CDR3, is KAGVTQTPRYLIKTRGQQVTLSCSPISGHRSVSWYQQTPGQGLQFLFEYFSETQRNKGNFPGRFSGRQFSNSRSEMNVSTLELGDSALYLCASSLAVPYNEQFFGPGTRLTVL.

V gene TRBV5-1 combines with J gene TRBJ1-4; the D is unclear. The V gene's germline CDR1 is SGHRS and CDR2 YFSETQ. The CDR3 loop spans 16 amino acids. Trimming stripped 0 bases from V and 2 bases from J, with 11 bases between. CDR3 sequence reads: CASSLGIQYTNEKLFF. The CDR3 coding sequence is TGCGCCAGCAGCTTGGGGATACAGTATACTAATGAAAAACTGTTTTTT. The full variable domain, completed using reference TRBV5-1 and TRBJ1-4, is KAGVTQTPRYLIKTRGQQVTLSCSPISGHRSVSWYQQTPGQGLQFLFEYFSETQRNKGNFPGRFSGRQFSNSRSEMNVSTLELGDSALYLCASSLGIQYTNEKLFFGSGTQLSVL.

The gene calls are TRBV5-1 and TRBJ2-3, with TRBD2 matching over 12 bases. The junction had 5 bases not matched to a gene; V was cut back by 4 bases and J by 2 bases. This CDR3 is built from 16 residues. Germline lookup yields CDR1 SGHRS and CDR2 YFSETQ. CDR3 residues: CASSPSSGGVTDTQYF. CDR3 sequence (DNA): TGCGCCAGCAGCCCCTCTAGCGGGGGGGTCACAGATACGCAGTATTTT. The variable domain in full, completed from reference TRBV5-1 and TRBJ2-3, reads KAGVTQTPRYLIKTRGQQVTLSCSPISGHRSVSWYQQTPGQGLQFLFEYFSETQRNKGNFPGRFSGRQFSNSRSEMNVSTLELGDSALYLCASSPSSGGVTDTQYFGPGTRLTVL.

The J gene is TRBJ1-1, the V gene TRBV9; D is perhaps TRBD1 (5 bases). V dropped 0 bases and J dropped 3 bases, with 18 bases sitting between them. In germline, CDR1 is SGDLS, CDR2 YYNGEE. This CDR3 spans 17 amino acids. CDR3 in DNA: TGTGCCAGCAGCGTAGATTCAGGGAAGGGGTCGGACACTGAAGCTTTCTTT. This codes for CASSVDSGKGSDTEAFF.

The chain combines TRBV6-5 with TRBJ1-3; a possible D gene is TRBD1 (6 bases). Trimming took off 2 bases at V and 3 bases at J, with 8 bases between the two ends. The CDR3 runs to 14 residues. The germline gives CDR1 MNHEY, CDR2 SVGAGI. The CDR3 DNA sequence: TGTGCCAGCAGTTACAACAGGGATGGAAACACCATATATTTT. It yields the protein CASSYNRDGNTIYF.

V gene TRBV6-1 combines with J gene TRBJ2-4; 10 nucleotides line up with TRBD1. The ends lost 3 bases at V and 0 bases at J; junction bases unmatched: 11. The CDR3 contains 19 residues. Looked up from germline, CDR1 is MNHNS and CDR2 is SASEGT. CDR3 protein: CASSETGGDSGIAKNIQYF. CDR3 DNA: TGTGCCAGCAGTGAGACAGGGGGCGATTCGGGAATAGCCAAAAACATTCAGTACTTC.

The chain couples TRBV4-1 to TRBJ1-1; no definite D call. Germline-derived CDR1 and CDR2 are MGHRA and YSYEKL. The CDR3 spans 12 residues. V lost 6 bases and J lost 3, with 8 bases in between. CDR3 DNA: TGCGCCAGCAGATCCACGGACACTGAAGCTTTCTTT. This codes for CASRSTDTEAFF.

The chain links TRBV5-8 to TRBJ2-3; no clear D. The CDR3 runs to 12 residues. From germline, CDR1 is SGHTS and CDR2 YDEGEE. V dropped 4 bases and J dropped 6 bases, with 9 bases sitting between them. CDR3 loop: CASSPQKDTQYF. For the CDR3, the DNA is TGTGCCAGCAGCCCACAAAAGGATACGCAGTATTTT.